This passage covers 15 T cell receptor beta chains from one sample sequenced in a study of blood T cell repertoires in COVID-19. Some clones are missing from TCRdb's copy, which holds only in-frame ones; the method was immunoSEQ multiplex PCR. In the table there are more than 200,000 clones, more than 85% of which are singletons. The material sequenced was peripheral blood. These receptors were obtained from a woman aged 60-75 years with COVID-19, enrolled during active disease.

The chain combines TRBV19 with TRBJ1-4; D call uncertain. The CDR3 is 15 residues long. Germline values: CDR1 LNHDA, CDR2 SQIVND (reference sequence). Trimming shortened V by 6 bases and J by 7 bases, and 18 bases separated the two germline ends. The CDR3 sequence is CASSRAFYPGEKLFF. CDR3 coding DNA: TGTGCCAGTAGCCGAGCCTTTTATCCCGGTGAAAAACTGTTTTTT.

This clone was found a few times. The V call is TRBV5-5, the J call TRBJ1-2; 11 bases agree with TRBD1. Trimming removed 4 bases from V and 8 bases from J; junction bases left unmatched: 7. The CDR3 has 14 residues. CDR1 and CDR2 from the germline V gene are SGHKS and YYEKEE (reference sequence). In DNA form, the CDR3 reads TGTGCCAGCAGCAACGGACAGGGGGCCGGGGGCTACACCTTC. It is translated as CASSNGQGAGGYTF.

In this sample, this clone turned up a few times. V usage is TRBV2 and J usage is TRBJ1-1, with 8 bases lining up with TRBD1. The V gene end was trimmed by 8 bases and the J gene end by 4 bases; junction bases not matched to a gene: 3. CDR3 length equals 12 residues. Germline CDR1 is SNHLY and CDR2 is FYNNEI. The CDR3 DNA reads TGTGCCAGCGACAGGGGTGGCACTGAAGCTTTCTTT. Amino acid sequence: CASDRGGTEAFF.

This clone was observed a handful of times. The genes are TRBV11-3 and TRBJ2-7, with TRBD2 matching 12 bases. CDR1 SGHNT and CDR2 YENEEA come from the germline V gene. The J segment lost 7 bases and the V segment lost 4 bases, leaving 8 bases of the junction unmatched. This CDR3 is built from 15 residues. CDR3 sequence reads: CASSSWTSGTGEQYF. Written as DNA, the CDR3 is TGTGCCAGCAGCTCTTGGACTAGCGGGACCGGGGAGCAGTACTTC.

This CDR3 reads CASSEAAGGAGNTIYF. The CDR3 DNA reads as TGTGCCAGCAGTGAAGCTGCGGGAGGGGCGGGAAACACCATATATTTT. The chain employs TRBV6-1 and TRBJ1-3; a weak D match, TRBD1 (5 bases). V was shortened by 0 bases and J by 4 bases, with 13 bases between the two germline ends. The germline V gene has CDR1 MNHNS and CDR2 SASEGT. CDR3 length equals 16 residues.

The V call is TRBV6-2 or TRBV6-3, the J call TRBJ2-7; D is undetermined. V was shortened by 4 bases and J by 6 bases, with 7 bases between the two germline ends. Germline loops: CDR1 MNHEY, CDR2 SVGEGT. The CDR3 contains 11 residues. CDR3 sequence reads: CASSSFSEQYF. CDR3 DNA: TGTGCCAGCAGTTCCTTCTCCGAGCAGTACTTC.

The chain uses TRBV3-1 (or the pseudogene TRBV3-2) and TRBJ1-1; 7 bases fit TRBD1. The junction had 3 bases not matched to a gene; V was cut back by 2 bases and J by 0 bases. The CDR3 has 15 amino acids. Germline V gene lookup returns CDR1 LGHDT and CDR2 YNNKEL (reference sequence). The CDR3 coding sequence is TGTGCCAGCAGCCAATTGGGACAGATGAACACTGAAGCTTTCTTT. This encodes CASSQLGQMNTEAFF.

The V and J genes are TRBV6-5 and TRBJ1-1, with TRBD1 matching over 9 bases. The ends lost 5 bases at V and 1 base at J; junction bases unmatched: 5. The CDR3 spans 15 residues. CDR1 and CDR2 (germline): MNHEY, SVGAGI. Here the CDR3 reads CASSRDRDPNTEAFF. DNA of the CDR3: TGTGCCAGCAGTCGGGACAGGGACCCGAACACTGAAGCTTTCTTT.

The V and J genes are TRBV14 and TRBJ1-3; no clear D. The CDR3 runs to 14 residues. V was pared by 1 base and J by 2 bases, with 6 bases between. Germline V gives CDR1 SGHDN, CDR2 FVKESK. CDR3 sequence (DNA): TGTGCCAGCAGCCAAGTGAGGGCTGGAAACACCATATATTTT. The encoded protein is CASSQVRAGNTIYF.

This chain connects TRBV20-1 to TRBJ2-3; D might be TRBD1 (5 bases). V was cut by 3 bases and J by 5 bases, with 15 bases left in between. CDR3 length: 14 residues. CDR1 and CDR2 from the germline V gene are DFQATT and SNEGSKA (reference sequence). CDR3 nucleotides: TGCAGTGCTAGTTTAGGCTGGGGCGGAGATACGCAGTATTTT. Translating gives CSASLGWGGDTQYF.

V gene TRBV7-7 combines with J gene TRBJ2-3; 11 positions agree with TRBD1. The V and J ends lost 5 bases and 6 bases, in that order; junction bases with no gene match: 10. The CDR3 extends over 16 amino acids. Germline V gene lookup returns CDR1 SSHAT and CDR2 FNYEAQ (reference sequence). CDR3 nucleotides: TGTGCCAGCAGCCCCTTGGGGGACAGGGGGGCGGATACGCAGTATTTT. Its protein is CASSPLGDRGADTQYF.

This clone was picked up one time. CDR3 amino acids: CASSHTQGGESNYGYTF. In DNA form, the CDR3 reads TGTGCCAGCTCCCACACACAAGGGGGCGAGAGTAACTATGGCTACACCTTC. This chain connects TRBV18 to TRBJ1-2; 7 bases are shared with TRBD1. The V gene's germline CDR1 is KGHSH and CDR2 LQKENI. This CDR3 has 17 amino acids. With V trimmed by 6 bases and J by 1 base, 14 bases remained unmatched.

The chain uses TRBV5-1 and TRBJ2-7; 8 positions agree with TRBD1. Germline trimming cut 4 bases from V and 4 bases from J; bases unmatched to any gene: 10. The CDR3 spans 15 residues. Germline V gene sequence: CDR1 SGHRS, CDR2 YFSETQ. The CDR3 region has the DNA TGCGCCAGCAGCGCCCGGGCAGGGGGCTGGTACGAGCAGTACTTC. Protein product: CASSARAGGWYEQYF.

J is TRBJ2-2 and V is TRBV18; 11 bases map to TRBD1. Trimming at V came to 3 bases and at J to 5 bases, leaving 2 bases not matched to a gene. Germline CDR1 KGHSH, CDR2 LQKENI. The CDR3 consists of 15 residues. In nucleotides, the CDR3 is TGTGCCAGCTCACCTGGACAGGGGGCGACCGGGGAGCTGTTTTTT. Translation gives CASSPGQGATGELFF.

This chain connects TRBV7-9 to TRBJ1-2, with 9 bases matching TRBD1. CDR1 and CDR2 from the germline V gene are SEHNR and FQNEAQ (reference sequence). The CDR3 runs 15 residues. With V trimmed by 1 base and J by 2 bases, 2 bases remained unmatched. In DNA, the CDR3 is TGTGCCAGCAGCTTAGGGACAGGGGAGAACTATGGCTACACCTTC. Protein: CASSLGTGENYGYTF.